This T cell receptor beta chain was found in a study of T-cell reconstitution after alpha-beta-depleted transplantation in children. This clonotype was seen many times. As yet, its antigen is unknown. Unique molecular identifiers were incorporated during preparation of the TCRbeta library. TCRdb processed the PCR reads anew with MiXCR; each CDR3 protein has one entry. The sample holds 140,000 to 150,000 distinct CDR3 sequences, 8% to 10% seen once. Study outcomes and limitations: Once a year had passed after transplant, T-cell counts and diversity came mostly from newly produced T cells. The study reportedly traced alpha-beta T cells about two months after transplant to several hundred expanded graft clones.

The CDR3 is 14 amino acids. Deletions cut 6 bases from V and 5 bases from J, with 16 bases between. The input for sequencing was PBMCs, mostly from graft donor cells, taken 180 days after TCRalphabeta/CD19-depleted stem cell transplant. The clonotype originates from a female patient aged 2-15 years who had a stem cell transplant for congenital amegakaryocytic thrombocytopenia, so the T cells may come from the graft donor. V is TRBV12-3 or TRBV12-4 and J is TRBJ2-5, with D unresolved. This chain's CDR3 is CASRARELTETQYF. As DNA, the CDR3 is TGTGCCAGCAGGGCTAGGGAATTGACGGAGACCCAGTACTTC.